The 17 T cell receptor beta chains below come from one sample, sequenced in a study of tumor-infiltrating lymphocytes in localized non-small cell lung cancer. Here immunoSEQ multiplex PCR was the method, and the copy in TCRdb shows in-frame clones only, minus some. The sample lists 15,000 to 20,000 clones, just under 80% occurring once. Sequenced input: lung tumor tissue. The source of these receptors is a human donor with non-small cell lung cancer.

The V call is TRBV5-4, the J call TRBJ1-1; 8 nucleotides align to TRBD1. Trimming took 5 bases from V and 4 from J; bases not matched to a gene: 7. From germline, CDR1 is SGHNT and CDR2 YYREEE (reference sequence). The CDR3 extends over 14 amino acids. CDR3 DNA: TGTGCCAGCAGAAAGACAGGGGATGCCACTGAAGCTTTCTTT. It is translated as CASRKTGDATEAFF.

The J gene is TRBJ2-5, the V gene TRBV11-3; TRBD2 aligns across 11 bases. CDR1 and CDR2 (germline): SGHNT, YENEEA. This CDR3 spans 15 amino acids. V trimming: 4 bases; J trimming: 4 bases; junction bases outside the gene matches: 5. The chain's CDR3 is CASSSGLAGGETQYF. In DNA form, the CDR3 reads TGTGCCAGCAGCTCGGGCCTAGCGGGAGGAGAGACCCAGTACTTC.

This sequence joins TRBV4-3 and TRBJ2-1, with 8 bases aligning to TRBD2. Germline values: CDR1 LGHNA, CDR2 YSLEER. The J segment lost 5 bases and the V segment lost 5 bases, leaving 11 bases of the junction unmatched. CDR3 length equals 16 residues. The CDR3 coding sequence is TGCGCCAGCAGCTACCGAACCGGGACTAGAAACAATGAGCAGTTCTTC. Protein product: CASSYRTGTRNNEQFF.

The chain couples TRBV2 to TRBJ2-3; 9 bases are a match to TRBD1. The CDR3 extends over 12 amino acids. CDR1 and CDR2 (germline): SNHLY, FYNNEI. V was pared by 3 bases and J by 10 bases, with 2 bases of the junction left unmatched. The chain's CDR3 is CASSEGQGAQYF. The CDR3 DNA is TGTGCCAGCAGTGAGGGACAGGGAGCGCAGTATTTT. Complete variable domain (other parts from reference TRBV2 and TRBJ2-3): EPEVTQTPSHQVTQMGQEVILRCVPISNHLYFYWYRQILGQKVEFLVSFYNNEISEKSEIFDDQFSVERPDGSNFTLKIRSTKLEDSAMYFCASSEGQGAQYFGPGTRLTVL.

This clone has only one observation. The chain is built from TRBV15 and TRBJ2-3; unclear D gene. Germline CDR1 is LNHNV and CDR2 is YYDKDF (reference sequence). Trimming stripped 1 base from V and 5 bases from J, with 4 bases between. This CDR3 region has 12 residues. The DNA of the CDR3 is TGTGCCACCAGCAGAGGACGAGATACGCAGTATTTT. Translated, it gives CATSRGRDTQYF.

The chain combines TRBV11-2 with TRBJ2-7; D gene ambiguous. Trimming removed 5 bases from V and 3 bases from J, with 5 bases in between. The CDR3 loop spans 11 amino acids. Looked up from germline, CDR1 is SGHAT and CDR2 is FQNNGV. The CDR3 region has the DNA TGTGCCAGCAGCCCCTTCTACGAGCAGTACTTC. Protein sequence: CASSPFYEQYF.

This chain uses TRBV11-2 with TRBJ2-5; 7 bases map to TRBD1. The CDR3 loop spans 14 amino acids. Germline values: CDR1 SGHAT, CDR2 FQNNGV. V gave up 4 bases and J gave up 5 bases; unmatched junction bases: 7. This CDR3 reads CASSSATGLETQYF. CDR3 nucleotides: TGTGCCAGCAGCTCGGCGACAGGGTTGGAGACCCAGTACTTC.

The J gene is TRBJ1-5, the V gene TRBV5-6; D call uncertain. V was shortened by 5 bases and J by 7 bases, with 10 bases between the two germline ends. Germline CDR1 reads SGHDT; CDR2 reads YYEEEE. The CDR3 totals 12 residues. The CDR3 DNA reads TGTGCCAGCAGTCTACAGCGGCAGCCCCAGCATTTT. This encodes CASSLQRQPQHF.

V gene TRBV18 combines with J gene TRBJ1-1, with D uncertain. This CDR3 comprises 15 residues. The V gene lost 1 base and the J gene lost 0 bases, with 9 bases spanning the gap. Germline V gives CDR1 KGHSH, CDR2 LQKENI. The CDR3 DNA is TGTGCCAGCTCACCACGGCAGGTAGTGAACACTGAAGCTTTCTTT. Translating it yields CASSPRQVVNTEAFF. Filled out from reference TRBV18 and TRBJ1-1, the complete variable domain reads NAGVMQNPRHLVRRRGQEARLRCSPMKGHSHVYWYRQLPEEGLKFMVYLQKENIIDESGMPKERFSAEFPKEGPSILRIQQVVRGDSAAYFCASSPRQVVNTEAFFGQGTRLTVV.

This clone was counted a single time. The rearrangement links TRBV6-1 to TRBJ2-7; D gene uncertain. Trimming removed 6 bases from V and 2 bases from J, with 11 bases in between. The CDR3 has 13 amino acids. CDR1 and CDR2 from the germline V gene are MNHNS and SASEGT. The CDR3 nucleotides read TGTGCCAGCAGCCCAAGGAGAACCTACGAGCAGTACTTC. Translated: CASSPRRTYEQYF.

The chain combines TRBV9 with TRBJ1-2; D call uncertain. The germline V gene encodes CDR1 SGDLS and CDR2 YYNGEE. The CDR3 sequence is 15 residues long. Trimming took off 0 bases at V and 8 bases at J, with 17 bases between the two ends. The CDR3 protein is CASSVVGTPLEGYTF. The CDR3 coding sequence is TGTGCCAGCAGCGTAGTTGGTACACCGCTGGAGGGCTACACCTTC.

The V gene is TRBV28, the J gene TRBJ2-2; TRBD2 aligns across 12 bases. With V trimmed by 4 bases and J by 2 bases, 11 bases remained unmatched. The germline V gene has CDR1 MDHEN and CDR2 SYDVKM. The CDR3 extends over 19 amino acids. The CDR3 DNA reads TGTGCCAGCAGTTCCTACCTGGCTAGCGGGAGGGCCAACACCGGGGAGCTGTTTTTT. Protein: CASSSYLASGRANTGELFF. Complete variable domain (other parts from reference TRBV28 and TRBJ2-2): DVKVTQSSRYLVKRTGEKVFLECVQDMDHENMFWYRQDPGLGLRLIYFSYDVKMKEKGDIPEGYSVSREKKERFSLILESASTNQTSMYLCASSSYLASGRANTGELFFGEGSRLTVL.

This rearrangement joins TRBV19 to TRBJ2-1, with 9 bases identical to TRBD1. Germline V CDR1 and CDR2: LNHDA, SQIVND (reference sequence). Trimming cost V 7 bases and J 7 bases; bases outside gene matches: 8. The CDR3 spans 14 residues. In DNA, the CDR3 is TGTGCCAGTACGGGACAGGGCTTGTGGAATGAGCAGTTCTTC. Its translation is CASTGQGLWNEQFF.

V usage is TRBV2 and J usage is TRBJ1-1; D not certain. Germline CDR1 SNHLY, CDR2 FYNNEI. Trimming removed 5 bases at V and 1 base at J, with 14 bases between. The length of the CDR3 is 15 residues. CDR3 loop: CASSLLYSPNTEAFF. The DNA for the CDR3 is TGTGCCAGCAGTTTACTTTACAGCCCGAACACTGAAGCTTTCTTT.

The rearrangement uses TRBV6-6 and TRBJ2-7; no definite D call. Germline V gene sequence: CDR1 MNHNY, CDR2 SVGAGI (reference sequence). The CDR3 is 13 amino acids. V was shortened by 7 bases and J by 4 bases, with 14 bases between the two germline ends. In nucleotides, the CDR3 is TGTGCCAGCAACCCCCAAAGGGATTACGAGCAGTACTTC. Translating it yields CASNPQRDYEQYF.

This clone showed up just once. The chain is built from TRBV7-2 and TRBJ2-7; 8 bases align to TRBD2. Trimming cost V 5 bases and J 2 bases; bases outside gene matches: 11. Germline CDR1 reads SGHTA; CDR2 reads FQGNSA. CDR3 length equals 16 residues. For the CDR3, the DNA is TGTGCCAGCAGCGCCCGGGTAGCGGGGATTACCTACGAGCAGTACTTC. It is translated as CASSARVAGITYEQYF. Full variable domain (missing parts from reference TRBV7-2 and TRBJ2-7): GAGVSQSPSNKVTEKGKDVELRCDPISGHTALYWYRQSLGQGLEFLIYFQGNSAPDKSGLPSDRFSAERTGGSVSTLTIQRTQQEDSAVYLCASSARVAGITYEQYFGPGTRLTVT.

This rearrangement joins TRBV4-3 to TRBJ1-2, with D maybe TRBD1 (6 bases). Between the trimmed V and J ends, which lost 6 bases and 3 bases, there was a span of 14 bases. The CDR3 is 14 amino acids. CDR1 and CDR2 (germline): LGHNA, YSLEER. As DNA, the CDR3 is TGCGCCAGCAGTCTACAGGGATTTGACTATGGCTACACCTTC. Its translation: CASSLQGFDYGYTF.